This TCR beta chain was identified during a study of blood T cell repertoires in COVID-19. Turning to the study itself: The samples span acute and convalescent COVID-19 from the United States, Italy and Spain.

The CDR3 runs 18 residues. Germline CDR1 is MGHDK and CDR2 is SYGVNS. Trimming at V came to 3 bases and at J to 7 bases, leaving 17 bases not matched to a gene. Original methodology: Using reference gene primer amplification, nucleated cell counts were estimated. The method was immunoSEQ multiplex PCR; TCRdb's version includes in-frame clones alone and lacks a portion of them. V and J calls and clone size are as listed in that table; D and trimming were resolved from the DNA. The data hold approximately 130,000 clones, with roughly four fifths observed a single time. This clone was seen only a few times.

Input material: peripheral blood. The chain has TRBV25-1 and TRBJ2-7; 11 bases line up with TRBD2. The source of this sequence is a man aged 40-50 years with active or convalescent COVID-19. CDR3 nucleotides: TGTGCCAGCAGTGACCGACTATTCAATAGCGGGGGGGCTAGGGAGCAGTACTTC. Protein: CASSDRLFNSGGAREQYF.